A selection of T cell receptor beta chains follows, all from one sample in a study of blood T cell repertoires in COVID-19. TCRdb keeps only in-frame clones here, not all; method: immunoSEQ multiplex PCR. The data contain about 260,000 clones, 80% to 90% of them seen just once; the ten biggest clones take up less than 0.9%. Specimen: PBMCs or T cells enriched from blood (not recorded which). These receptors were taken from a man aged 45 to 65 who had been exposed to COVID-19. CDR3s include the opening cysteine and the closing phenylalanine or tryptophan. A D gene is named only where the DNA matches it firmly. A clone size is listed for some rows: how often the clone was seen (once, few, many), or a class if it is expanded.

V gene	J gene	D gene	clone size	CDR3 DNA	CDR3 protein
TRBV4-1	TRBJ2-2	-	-	TGCGCCAGCAGCCAAATTTGGAGCGCTGGCGGGGAGCTGTTTTTT	CASSQIWSAGGELFF
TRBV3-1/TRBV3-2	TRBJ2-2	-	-	TGTGCCAGCAGCGAACGTGGGGACTCCGGGGAGCTGTTTTTT	CASSERGDSGELFF
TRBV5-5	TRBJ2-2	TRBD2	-	TGTGCCAGCAGCTTTATAGCGGGAGGGTCATATACCGGGGAGCTGTTTTTT	CASSFIAGGSYTGELFF
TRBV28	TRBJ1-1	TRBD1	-	TGTGCCATCGTCCGGGACAGGAACACTGAAGCTTTCTTT	CAIVRDRNTEAFF
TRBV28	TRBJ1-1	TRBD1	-	TGTGCCAGCAGTTTAGGGACAGGACACACTGAAGCTTTCTTT	CASSLGTGHTEAFF
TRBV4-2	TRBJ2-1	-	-	TGTGCCAGCAGCCAAGCCATAAACAGGAAGCAGTTCTTC	CASSQAINRKQFF
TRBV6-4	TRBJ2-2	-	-	TGTGCCAGCAGTGTCGACTTTTACACCGGGGAGCTGTTTTTT	CASSVDFYTGELFF
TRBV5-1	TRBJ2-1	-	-	TGCGCCAGCAGCTTACAACGGGGTCACAATGAGCAGTTCTTC	CASSLQRGHNEQFF
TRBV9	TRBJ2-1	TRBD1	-	TGTGCCAGCAGCCCCCGACTCTCGGGACAGGGTTTGATTGAGCAGTTCTTC	CASSPRLSGQGLIEQFF
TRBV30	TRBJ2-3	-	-	TGTGCCTGGAGCGCATTTGCGGATACGCAGTATTTT	CAWSAFADTQYF
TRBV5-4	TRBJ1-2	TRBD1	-	TGTGCCAGCAGCTCCCCGGACAGGCTTTACTATGGCTACACCTTC	CASSSPDRLYYGYTF
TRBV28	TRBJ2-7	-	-	TGTGCCAGCAGTTTAACACAGAGCTACGAGCAGTACTTC	CASSLTQSYEQYF
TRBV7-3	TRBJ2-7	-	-	TGTGCCAGCAGCTTAAATTCGGCAGGGATCGACGAGCAGTACTTC	CASSLNSAGIDEQYF
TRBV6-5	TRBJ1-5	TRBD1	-	TGTGCCAGCAGATATACCGGGACAGGTGAAGCCCAGCATTTT	CASRYTGTGEAQHF
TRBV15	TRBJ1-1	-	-	TGTGCCACCAGCAGAGATAGAGGGGGTATGAACACTGAAGCTTTCTTT	CATSRDRGGMNTEAFF
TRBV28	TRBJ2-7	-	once	TGTGCCAACAGGTGCTTCGGGTACGAGCAGTACTTC	CANRCFGYEQYF
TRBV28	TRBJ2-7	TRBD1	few	TGTGCCAGCAGTGCCGGGACAGGGGCCTGGAAGCAGTACTTC	CASSAGTGAWKQYF
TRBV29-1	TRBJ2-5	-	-	TGCAGCGTGCCCGATCTCCAGTGGGAGACCCAGTACTTC	CSVPDLQWETQYF
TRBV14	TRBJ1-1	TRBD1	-	TGTGCCAGCAGCCAGGACAGGGGGCTCATGAACACTGAAGCTTTCTTT	CASSQDRGLMNTEAFF
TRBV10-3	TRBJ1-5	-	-	TGTGCCATCAGTGAGTCATACAGGCTAAATCAGCCCCAGCATTTT	CAISESYRLNQPQHF
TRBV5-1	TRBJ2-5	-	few	TGCGCCAGCAGCTTGGGGGCAAGCCAAGAGACCCAGTACTTC	CASSLGASQETQYF
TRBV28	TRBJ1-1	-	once	TGTGCCAGCAGTTTAGTTGGGGGCCCGAACACTGAAGCTTTCTTT	CASSLVGGPNTEAFF
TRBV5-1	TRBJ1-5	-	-	TGCGCCAGCTCGGGGCAGGGAGGTCAGCCCCAGCATTTT	CASSGQGGQPQHF
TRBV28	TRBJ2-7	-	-	TGTGCCAGCACCTCTTTGGACACCTACCACTCCTACGAGCAGTACTTC	CASTSLDTYHSYEQYF
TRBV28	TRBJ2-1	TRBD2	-	TGTGCCAGCAGGCGGGGACTAGTTCCTTACAATGAGCAGTTCTTC	CASRRGLVPYNEQFF
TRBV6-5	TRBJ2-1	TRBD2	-	TGTGCCAGCAGGGCGGGGGGCTACAATGAGCAGTTCTTC	CASRAGGYNEQFF
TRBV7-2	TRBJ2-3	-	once	TGTGCCAGCAGCCCAGACAGGAACACAGATACGCAGTATTTT	CASSPDRNTDTQYF
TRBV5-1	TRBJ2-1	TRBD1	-	TGCGCCAGCAGCTTGGGGGACAGGGCAATCTACAATGAGCAGTTCTTC	CASSLGDRAIYNEQFF
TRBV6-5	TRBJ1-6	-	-	TGTGCCAGTCTGACAGCCTATAATTCACCCCTCCACTTT	CASLTAYNSPLHF
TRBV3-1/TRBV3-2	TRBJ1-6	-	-	TGTGCCAGTGGGAGTTATAATTCACCCCTCCACTTT	CASGSYNSPLHF
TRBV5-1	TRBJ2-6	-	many	TGCGCCAGCAGCTACCTGCCGACTGCAGGGGCCGGGGCCAACGTCCTGACTTTC	CASSYLPTAGAGANVLTF
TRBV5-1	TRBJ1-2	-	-	TGCGCCAGCAGCGAACAGGACACCAACTATGGCTACACCTTC	CASSEQDTNYGYTF
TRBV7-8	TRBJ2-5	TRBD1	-	TGTGCCAGCAGCCTGGACAGGCGAGAGACCCAGTACTTC	CASSLDRRETQYF
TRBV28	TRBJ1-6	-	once	TGTGCCAGCAGTACGGGGGGACTGGCTAATTCACCCCTCCACTTT	CASSTGGLANSPLHF
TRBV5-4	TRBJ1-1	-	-	TGTGCCAGCAGCTCACCGGGCCAGGGGCTCGTTGAAGCTTTCTTT	CASSSPGQGLVEAFF
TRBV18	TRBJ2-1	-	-	TGTGCCAGCTCACCACTAGTGACTGCCTACAATGAGCAGTTCTTC	CASSPLVTAYNEQFF
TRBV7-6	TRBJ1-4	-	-	TGTGCCAGCAGCACGAGTAACAGGGTTTACGAAAAACTGTTTTTT	CASSTSNRVYEKLFF
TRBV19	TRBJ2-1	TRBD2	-	TGTGCCAGTAGTACCGGACTAGCGGACTCTTACAATGAGCAGTTCTTC	CASSTGLADSYNEQFF
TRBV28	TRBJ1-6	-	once	TGTGCCAGCAGTTTAGAATCAGGGGTCGGGAATTCACCCCTCCACTTT	CASSLESGVGNSPLHF
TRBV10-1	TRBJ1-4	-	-	TGCGCCAGCAGTGGAAGCAGGATGTTGCGTGGTATGAAGGATGAAAAACTGTTTTTT	CASSGSRMLRGMKDEKLFF
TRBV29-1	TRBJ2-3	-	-	TGCAGCGTTGAACCAGGGGAGGGAGATACGCAGTATTTT	CSVEPGEGDTQYF
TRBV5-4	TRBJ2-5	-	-	TGTGCCAGCCGCGGATTCCAAGGTCCCCAAGAGACCCAGTACTTC	CASRGFQGPQETQYF
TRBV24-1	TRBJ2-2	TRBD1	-	TGTGCCACCAGTGATCCAGGACAGGGCTACACCGGGGAGCTGTTTTTT	CATSDPGQGYTGELFF
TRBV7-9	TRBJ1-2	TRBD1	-	TGTGCCAGCAGCTTCGGACAGGGGGTGGGCGGCTACACCTTC	CASSFGQGVGGYTF
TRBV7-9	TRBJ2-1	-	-	TGTGCCAGCAGCTGGACAGTGTACAATGAGCAGTTCTTC	CASSWTVYNEQFF
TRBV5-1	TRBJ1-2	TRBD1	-	TGCGCCAGCAGCTTGGCCGGACAGGGTGACTATGGCTACACCTTC	CASSLAGQGDYGYTF
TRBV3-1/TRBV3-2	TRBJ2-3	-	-	TGTGCCAGCAGCCAAGGGGGGGTAGGCCGGGATACGCAGTATTTT	CASSQGGVGRDTQYF
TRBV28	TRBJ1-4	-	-	TGTGCCAGCAGTTCAATACAGGGACGGCTGTTTTTT	CASSSIQGRLFF
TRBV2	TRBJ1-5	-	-	TGTGCCAGCGCAGGGAACGGCCCAGGGCCCCAGCATTTT	CASAGNGPGPQHF
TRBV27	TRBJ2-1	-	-	TGTGCCAGCAGATCATACGCAGGGGAGAGCTCCTACAATGAGCAGTTCTTC	CASRSYAGESSYNEQFF
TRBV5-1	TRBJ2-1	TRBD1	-	TGCGCCAGCAGCCTCGGACAGGGAAATGAGCAGTTCTTC	CASSLGQGNEQFF
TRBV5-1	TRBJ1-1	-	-	TGCGCCAGCAGCTTTCAGGGTGACACTGAAGCTTTCTTT	CASSFQGDTEAFF
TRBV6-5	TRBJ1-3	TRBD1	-	TGTGCCAGCAGTTACGGGGACAGGGAAAACACCATATATTTT	CASSYGDRENTIYF
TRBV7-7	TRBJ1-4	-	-	TGTGCTAGCAGCTCACAGACGGTAGACTTT	CASSSQTVDF
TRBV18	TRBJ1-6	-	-	TGTGCCAGCTCACCGGCCATGAATAATTCACCCCTCCACTTT	CASSPAMNNSPLHF
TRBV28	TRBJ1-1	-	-	TGTGCCAGCAGTTTACTGGCCACTGAAGCTTTCTTT	CASSLLATEAFF
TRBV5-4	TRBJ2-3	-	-	TGTGCCACCTCCCAGTCCGGGACTTACTTCACAGATACGCAGTATTTT	CATSQSGTYFTDTQYF
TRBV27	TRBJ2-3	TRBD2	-	TGTGCCAGCAGCACTGGAGGGAGGGCCGGAGATACGCAGTATTTT	CASSTGGRAGDTQYF
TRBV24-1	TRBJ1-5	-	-	TGTGCCACCAGTGCCGCCGGAGGGGGACTACGGGGTCAGCCCCAGCATTTT	CATSAAGGGLRGQPQHF